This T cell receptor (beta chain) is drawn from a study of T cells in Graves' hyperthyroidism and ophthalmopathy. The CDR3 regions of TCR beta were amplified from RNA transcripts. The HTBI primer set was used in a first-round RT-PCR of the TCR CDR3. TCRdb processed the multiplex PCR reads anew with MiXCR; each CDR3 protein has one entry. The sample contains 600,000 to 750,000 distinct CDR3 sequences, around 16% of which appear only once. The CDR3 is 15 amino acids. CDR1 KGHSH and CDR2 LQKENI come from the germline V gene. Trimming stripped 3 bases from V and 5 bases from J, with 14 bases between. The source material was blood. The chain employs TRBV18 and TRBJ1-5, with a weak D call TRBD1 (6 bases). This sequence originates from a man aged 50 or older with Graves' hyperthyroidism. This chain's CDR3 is CASSPATGLYQPQHF. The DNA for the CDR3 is TGTGCCAGCTCACCTGCGACAGGACTATATCAGCCCCAGCATTTT.